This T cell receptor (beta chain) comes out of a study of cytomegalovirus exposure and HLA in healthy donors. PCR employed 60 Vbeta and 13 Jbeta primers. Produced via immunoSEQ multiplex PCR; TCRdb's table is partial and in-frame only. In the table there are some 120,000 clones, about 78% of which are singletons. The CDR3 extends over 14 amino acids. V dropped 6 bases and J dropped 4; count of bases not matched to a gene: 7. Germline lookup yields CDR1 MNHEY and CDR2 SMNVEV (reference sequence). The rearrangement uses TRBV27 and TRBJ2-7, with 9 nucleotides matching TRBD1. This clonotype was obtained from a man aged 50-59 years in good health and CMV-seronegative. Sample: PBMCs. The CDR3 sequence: CASSEKDRGYEQYF. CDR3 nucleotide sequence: TGTGCCAGCAGCGAGAAGGACAGGGGTTACGAGCAGTACTTC.